The present T cell receptor (beta chain) was sequenced within a study of blood T cell repertoires in COVID-19. Methods used by the authors: By means of reference gene primer amplification, nucleated cell counts were estimated. TCRdb's copy holds only in-frame clones and misses some; the assay was immunoSEQ multiplex PCR. V and J calls and clone size are given by that table; D and trimming were obtained from the DNA. The sample has 250,000 to 300,000 clones, roughly 93% seen once. Trimming stripped 0 bases from V and 7 bases from J, with 10 bases between. The germline gives CDR1 MNHNY, CDR2 SVGAGI (reference sequence). The length of the CDR3 is 13 residues.

Sequences were obtained from PBMCs or T cells enriched from blood (not recorded which). This chain links TRBV6-6 with TRBJ2-7; a weak D match, TRBD1 (5 bases). This clonotype was obtained from a woman aged 40-49 years with acute COVID-19. CDR3 amino acids: CASSYSGPREQYF. CDR3 DNA sequence: TGTGCCAGCAGTTACTCGGGGCCCCGGGAGCAGTACTTC.